Listed below are T cell receptor beta chains from one sample, sequenced in a study of a mutant IDH1 vaccine in newly diagnosed glioma. Clones were sequenced by immunoSEQ multiplex PCR, and TCRdb holds only the in-frame ones, with some missing. This sample carries over 55,000 clones, 85% to 90% of them seen once, and the ten largest clones take about 5%. Their target antigens are unknown. The specimen was PBMCs, collected from a glioma patient whose treatment included an IDH1 peptide vaccine. These receptors all stem from a woman aged 40 to 50 with glioma. Both conserved end residues are part of each CDR3. The order of the fields is J gene, V gene, clone size, D gene, CDR3 protein, CDR3 DNA. D genes are given only for firm matches. Only part of the rows carry a size: once, few, many, or a class if the clone is expanded.

j_call: TRBJ2-1; v_call: TRBV4-2; clone_size: -; d_call: -; cdr3_aa: CASSPKGDEQFF; cdr3_nt: TGTGCCAGCAGTCCGAAGGGGGATGAGCAGTTCTTC
j_call: TRBJ1-2; v_call: TRBV7-2; clone_size: -; d_call: -; cdr3_aa: CASSLGRDYGYTF; cdr3_nt: TGTGCCAGCAGCTTAGGGAGGGACTATGGCTACACCTTC
j_call: TRBJ1-5; v_call: TRBV11-2; clone_size: -; d_call: -; cdr3_aa: CASSLSGNNQPQHF; cdr3_nt: TGTGCCAGCAGCTTATCCGGGAATAATCAGCCCCAGCATTTT
j_call: TRBJ1-1; v_call: TRBV5-8; clone_size: -; d_call: -; cdr3_aa: CASSFAGVGAFF; cdr3_nt: TGTGCCAGCAGCTTCGCAGGGGTAGGAGCTTTCTTT
j_call: TRBJ2-7; v_call: TRBV5-4; clone_size: -; d_call: TRBD2; cdr3_aa: CASSRTSGGAGEQYF; cdr3_nt: TGTGCCAGCAGCCGGACTAGCGGGGGGGCTGGGGAGCAGTACTTC
j_call: TRBJ1-4; v_call: TRBV27; clone_size: -; d_call: TRBD1; cdr3_aa: CATWDRGEKLFF; cdr3_nt: TGTGCCACCTGGGACAGGGGTGAAAAACTGTTTTTT
j_call: TRBJ2-2; v_call: TRBV4-2; clone_size: -; d_call: -; cdr3_aa: CASSQDLPSRGPNTGELFF; cdr3_nt: TGTGCCAGCAGCCAAGATCTCCCCTCAAGGGGTCCTAACACCGGGGAGCTGTTTTTT
j_call: TRBJ2-2; v_call: TRBV7-2; clone_size: -; d_call: -; cdr3_aa: CASSSNPGTGELFF; cdr3_nt: TGTGCCAGCAGTTCAAATCCGGGGACCGGGGAGCTGTTTTTT
j_call: TRBJ1-1; v_call: TRBV2; clone_size: -; d_call: -; cdr3_aa: CASSHRPITGTEAFF; cdr3_nt: TGTGCCAGCAGTCACAGACCGATCACGGGCACTGAAGCTTTCTTT
j_call: TRBJ1-1; v_call: TRBV5-4; clone_size: -; d_call: -; cdr3_aa: CASSHGPMNTEAFF; cdr3_nt: TGTGCCAGCAGCCACGGACCGATGAACACTGAAGCTTTCTTT
j_call: TRBJ2-7; v_call: TRBV23-1; clone_size: -; d_call: -; cdr3_aa: CASSPRVGYF; cdr3_nt: TGCGCCAGCAGTCCTCGGGTAGGGTACTTC
j_call: TRBJ2-7; v_call: TRBV28; clone_size: -; d_call: TRBD1; cdr3_aa: CASSFGGTGKHEQYF; cdr3_nt: TGTGCCAGCAGTTTTGGCGGGACAGGGAAGCACGAGCAGTACTTC
j_call: TRBJ2-2; v_call: TRBV29-1; clone_size: -; d_call: TRBD1; cdr3_aa: CSVGTGGRELFF; cdr3_nt: TGCAGCGTGGGGACAGGGGGACGGGAGCTGTTTTTT
j_call: TRBJ1-5; v_call: TRBV19; clone_size: -; d_call: -; cdr3_aa: CASSIQSGQPQHF; cdr3_nt: TGTGCCAGTAGTATACAAAGCGGCCAGCCCCAGCATTTT
j_call: TRBJ1-4; v_call: TRBV6-6; clone_size: -; d_call: TRBD1; cdr3_aa: CASSSDRGRTEKLFF; cdr3_nt: TGTGCCAGCAGTTCCGACAGGGGGCGGACCGAAAAACTGTTTTTT
j_call: TRBJ2-1; v_call: TRBV2; clone_size: -; d_call: -; cdr3_aa: CASSPMAGHYNEQFF; cdr3_nt: TGTGCCAGCAGTCCTATGGCGGGTCACTACAATGAGCAGTTCTTC
j_call: TRBJ1-1; v_call: TRBV19; clone_size: -; d_call: -; cdr3_aa: CASSKGLNTEAFF; cdr3_nt: TGTGCCAGTAGTAAAGGACTGAACACTGAAGCTTTCTTT
j_call: TRBJ1-1; v_call: TRBV10-3; clone_size: -; d_call: -; cdr3_aa: CAISHAPGAGGNTEAFF; cdr3_nt: TGTGCCATCAGTCACGCCCCAGGGGCCGGTGGGAACACTGAAGCTTTCTTT
j_call: TRBJ1-5; v_call: TRBV15; clone_size: -; d_call: -; cdr3_aa: CATSRDVQPQHF; cdr3_nt: TGTGCCACCAGCAGAGATGTACAGCCCCAGCATTTT
j_call: TRBJ1-5; v_call: TRBV5-1; clone_size: -; d_call: -; cdr3_aa: CASSSGHGDSNQPQHF; cdr3_nt: TGCGCCAGCAGCTCGGGACACGGGGATAGCAATCAGCCCCAGCATTTT
j_call: TRBJ2-1; v_call: TRBV4-3; clone_size: -; d_call: -; cdr3_aa: CASSQDGGGGEQFF; cdr3_nt: TGCGCCAGCAGCCAAGATGGAGGGGGCGGTGAGCAGTTCTTC
j_call: TRBJ1-3; v_call: TRBV9; clone_size: -; d_call: -; cdr3_aa: CASSPPGNTIYF; cdr3_nt: TGTGCCAGCAGCCCCCCTGGAAACACCATATATTTT
j_call: TRBJ1-1; v_call: TRBV4-1; clone_size: -; d_call: TRBD1; cdr3_aa: CASRQGTGTEAFF; cdr3_nt: TGCGCCAGCAGACAGGGGACGGGCACTGAAGCTTTCTTT
j_call: TRBJ2-7; v_call: TRBV5-4; clone_size: once; d_call: -; cdr3_aa: CASSFQGGQDEQYF; cdr3_nt: TGTGCCAGCAGCTTCCAGGGGGGGCAGGACGAGCAGTACTTC
j_call: TRBJ1-3; v_call: TRBV25-1; clone_size: -; d_call: -; cdr3_aa: CASSEWGFSGNTIYF; cdr3_nt: TGTGCCAGCAGTGAATGGGGGTTCTCTGGAAACACCATATATTTT
j_call: TRBJ2-2; v_call: TRBV12-5; clone_size: -; d_call: TRBD1; cdr3_aa: CASGLQGGQGRGTGELFF; cdr3_nt: TGTGCTAGTGGTTTGCAGGGGGGACAGGGAAGAGGCACCGGGGAGCTGTTTTTT
j_call: TRBJ2-5; v_call: TRBV7-2; clone_size: -; d_call: TRBD1; cdr3_aa: CASSLGGAGGWETQYF; cdr3_nt: TGTGCCAGCAGCTTAGGGGGGGCAGGGGGCTGGGAGACCCAGTACTTC
j_call: TRBJ2-3; v_call: TRBV9; clone_size: once; d_call: TRBD2; cdr3_aa: CASNGLAGGETDTQYF; cdr3_nt: TGTGCCAGCAACGGATTAGCGGGCGGGGAAACAGATACGCAGTATTTT
j_call: TRBJ1-5; v_call: TRBV5-5; clone_size: -; d_call: TRBD1; cdr3_aa: CASSIRDRGHQPQHF; cdr3_nt: TGTGCCAGCAGCATCCGGGACAGGGGGCATCAGCCCCAGCATTTT
j_call: TRBJ2-2; v_call: TRBV7-2; clone_size: -; d_call: -; cdr3_aa: CASSWGVNTGELFF; cdr3_nt: TGTGCCAGCAGCTGGGGGGTGAACACCGGGGAGCTGTTTTTT
j_call: TRBJ2-3; v_call: TRBV5-1; clone_size: -; d_call: -; cdr3_aa: CASRPLGGGTDTQYF; cdr3_nt: TGCGCCAGCAGGCCCCTCGGGGGAGGCACAGATACGCAGTATTTT